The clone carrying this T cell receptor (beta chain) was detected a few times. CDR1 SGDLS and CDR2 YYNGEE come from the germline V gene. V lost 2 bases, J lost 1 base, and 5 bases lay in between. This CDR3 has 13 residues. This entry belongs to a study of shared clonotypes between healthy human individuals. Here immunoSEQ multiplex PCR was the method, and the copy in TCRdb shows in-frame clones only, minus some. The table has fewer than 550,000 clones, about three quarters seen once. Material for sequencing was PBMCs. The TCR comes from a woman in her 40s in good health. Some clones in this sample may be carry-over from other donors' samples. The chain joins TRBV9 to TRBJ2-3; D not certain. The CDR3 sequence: CASSVSGTDTQYF. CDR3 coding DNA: TGTGCCAGCAGCGTCAGCGGCACAGATACGCAGTATTTT. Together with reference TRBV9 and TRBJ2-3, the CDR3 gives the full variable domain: DSGVTQTPKHLITATGQRVTLRCSPRSGDLSVYWYQQSLDQGLQFLIQYYNGEERAKGNILERFSAQQFPDLHSELNLSSLELGDSALYFCASSVSGTDTQYFGPGTRLTVL.